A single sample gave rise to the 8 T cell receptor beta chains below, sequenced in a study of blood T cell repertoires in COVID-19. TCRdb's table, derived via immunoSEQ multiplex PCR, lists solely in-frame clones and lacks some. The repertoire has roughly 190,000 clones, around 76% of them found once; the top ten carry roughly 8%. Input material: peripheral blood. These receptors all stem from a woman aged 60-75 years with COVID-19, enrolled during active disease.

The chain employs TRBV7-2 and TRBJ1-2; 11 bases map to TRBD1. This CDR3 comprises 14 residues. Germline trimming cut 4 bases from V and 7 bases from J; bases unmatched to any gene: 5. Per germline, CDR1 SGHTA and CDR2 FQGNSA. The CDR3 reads CASSSRTGGFGYTF. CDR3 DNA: TGTGCCAGCAGCTCTCGGACAGGGGGCTTTGGCTACACCTTC. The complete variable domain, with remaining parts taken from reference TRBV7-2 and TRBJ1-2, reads GAGVSQSPSNKVTEKGKDVELRCDPISGHTALYWYRQSLGQGLEFLIYFQGNSAPDKSGLPSDRFSAERTGGSVSTLTIQRTQQEDSAVYLCASSSRTGGFGYTFGSGTRLTVV.

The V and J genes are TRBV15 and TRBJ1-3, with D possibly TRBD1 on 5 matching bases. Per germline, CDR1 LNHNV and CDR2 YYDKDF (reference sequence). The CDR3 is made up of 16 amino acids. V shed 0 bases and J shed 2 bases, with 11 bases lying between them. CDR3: CATSRELGVPGNTIYF. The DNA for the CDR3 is TGTGCCACCAGCAGAGAGTTAGGGGTCCCTGGAAACACCATATATTTT. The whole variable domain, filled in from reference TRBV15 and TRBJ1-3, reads DAMVIQNPRYQVTQFGKPVTLSCSQTLNHNVMYWYQQKSSQAPKLLFHYYDKDFNNEADTPDNFQSRRPNTSFCFLDIRSPGLGDTAMYLCATSRELGVPGNTIYFGEGSWLTVV.

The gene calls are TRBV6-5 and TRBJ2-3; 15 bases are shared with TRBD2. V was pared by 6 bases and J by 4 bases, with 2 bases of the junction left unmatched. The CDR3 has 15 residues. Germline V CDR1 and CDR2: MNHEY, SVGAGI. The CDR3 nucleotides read TGTGCCAGCAGGGGGACTAGCGGGGGGTCAGATACGCAGTATTTT. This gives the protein CASRGTSGGSDTQYF.

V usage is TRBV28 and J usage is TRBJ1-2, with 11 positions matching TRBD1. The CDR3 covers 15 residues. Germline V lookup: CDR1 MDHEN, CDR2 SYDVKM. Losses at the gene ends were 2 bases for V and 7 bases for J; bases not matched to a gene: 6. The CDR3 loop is CASSLMGQGVVGYTF. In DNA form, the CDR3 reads TGTGCCAGCAGTTTAATGGGACAGGGGGTGGTTGGCTACACCTTC.

The CDR3 DNA reads as TGTGCCAGATGGGGGGTTTATGGGACTGAAGCTTTCTTT. Encoded protein: CARWGVYGTEAFF. This chain connects TRBV7-5 to TRBJ1-1. TRBV7-5 is termed a pseudogene. This CDR3 spans 13 amino acids.

CDR3 sequence reads: CASSLLAGTTGELFF. CDR3 coding DNA: TGTGCCAGCAGTTTACTAGCGGGTACCACCGGGGAGCTGTTTTTT. The chain links TRBV27 to TRBJ2-2, with 8 bases lining up with TRBD2. The germline CDR1 and CDR2 sequences are MNHEY and SMNVEV (reference sequence). The CDR3 loop spans 15 amino acids. V shed 2 bases and J 4 bases; nucleotides not matched to a gene: 3.

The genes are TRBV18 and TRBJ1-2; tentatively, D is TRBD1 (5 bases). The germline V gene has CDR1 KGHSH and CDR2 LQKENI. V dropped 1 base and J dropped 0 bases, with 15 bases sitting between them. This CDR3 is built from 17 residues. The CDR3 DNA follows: TGTGCCAGCTCACCACTGTCGGGACTGTCTTCTAACTATGGCTACACCTTC. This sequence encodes CASSPLSGLSSNYGYTF. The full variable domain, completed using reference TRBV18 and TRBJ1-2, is NAGVMQNPRHLVRRRGQEARLRCSPMKGHSHVYWYRQLPEEGLKFMVYLQKENIIDESGMPKERFSAEFPKEGPSILRIQQVVRGDSAAYFCASSPLSGLSSNYGYTFGSGTRLTVV.

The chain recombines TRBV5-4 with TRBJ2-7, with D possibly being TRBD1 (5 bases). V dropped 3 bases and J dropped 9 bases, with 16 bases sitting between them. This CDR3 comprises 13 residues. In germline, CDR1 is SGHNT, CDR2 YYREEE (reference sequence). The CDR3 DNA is TGTGCCAGCAGCTATGGACACGAAACGGGGCAGTACTTC. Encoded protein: CASSYGHETGQYF.